Listed here is a single T cell receptor (beta chain). The source of the sample is a study of blood T cell repertoires in COVID-19. About the study: T cells, B-cell-depleted T cells, or PBMCs provided the cDNA or gDNA that served as material.

Authors' methods: Amplification with reference gene primers provided the estimates of nucleated cell counts. Assay: immunoSEQ multiplex PCR; the TCRdb copy retains only in-frame clones and omits some. That table gives V, J and clone size, and the DNA gave D and trimming. The sample carries over 250,000 clones, 89% recorded once. Material for sequencing was peripheral blood. The sequence derives from an older woman with acute or convalescent COVID-19.

DNA for the CDR3: TGTGCCAGCAGCAAAGAAGTAGGGGGCGTGGGCAATCAGCCCCAGCATTTT. Translation: CASSKEVGGVGNQPQHF. The chain joins TRBV21-1 to TRBJ1-5; the listed D gene, TRBD1, was not tested against the DNA. TRBV21-1 is a recognized pseudogene. CDR3 length: 17 residues.